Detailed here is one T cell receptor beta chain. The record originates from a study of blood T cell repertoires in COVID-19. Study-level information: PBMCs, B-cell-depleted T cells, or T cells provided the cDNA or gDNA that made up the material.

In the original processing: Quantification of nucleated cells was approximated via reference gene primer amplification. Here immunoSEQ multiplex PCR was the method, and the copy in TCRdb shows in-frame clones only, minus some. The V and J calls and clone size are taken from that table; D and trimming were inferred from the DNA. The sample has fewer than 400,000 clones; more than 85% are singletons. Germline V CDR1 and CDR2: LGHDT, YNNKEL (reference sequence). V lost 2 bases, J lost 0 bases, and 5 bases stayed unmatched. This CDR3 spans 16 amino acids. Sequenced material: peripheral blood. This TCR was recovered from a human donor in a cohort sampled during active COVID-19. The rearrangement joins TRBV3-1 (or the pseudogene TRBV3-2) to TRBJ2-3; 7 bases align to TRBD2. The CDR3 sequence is CASSQSYGGSTDTQYF. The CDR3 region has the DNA TGTGCCAGCAGCCAAAGTTACGGGGGGAGCACAGATACGCAGTATTTT.